This entry lists 29 T cell receptor beta chains sequenced from one sample in a study of shared clonotypes between healthy human individuals. Only in-frame clones appear in the TCRdb table, and some are missing; sequencing was by immunoSEQ multiplex PCR. Of 2 million to 2.5 million clones listed, 90% to 95% are singletons. The sequenced sample was naive CD4+ T cells from PBMCs. Noted subset: CD45RA+ positively selected. Receptors were obtained from a man aged 18 to 35 in good health. Some clones in this sample may be carry-over from other donors' samples.

This chain uses TRBV9 with TRBJ2-2; the D is unclear. V lost 3 bases, J lost 5 bases, and 8 bases lay in between. The CDR3 is made up of 13 amino acids. In germline, CDR1 is SGDLS, CDR2 YYNGEE. DNA of the CDR3: TGTGCCAGCAGCGACCAGCCGACCGGGGAGCTGTTTTTT. Protein product: CASSDQPTGELFF. The variable domain in full, with the rest retrieved from reference TRBV9 and TRBJ2-2, is DSGVTQTPKHLITATGQRVTLRCSPRSGDLSVYWYQQSLDQGLQFLIQYYNGEERAKGNILERFSAQQFPDLHSELNLSSLELGDSALYFCASSDQPTGELFFGEGSRLTVL.

The chain recombines TRBV7-3 with TRBJ1-1; D gene ambiguous. The CDR3 is made up of 13 amino acids. Germline V gene sequence: CDR1 SGHTA, CDR2 FQGTGA. Trimming pared 2 bases from V and 2 bases from J, leaving 6 bases between. This CDR3 reads CASSLQRNTEAFF. The CDR3 nucleotides read TGTGCCAGCAGCTTACAGAGAAACACTGAAGCTTTCTTT.

The chain carries TRBV30 and TRBJ1-1; D remains unclear. CDR1 and CDR2 from the germline V gene are GTSNPN and SVGIG (reference sequence). Between the trimmed V and J ends, which lost 5 bases and 0 bases, there was a span of 10 bases. The CDR3 sequence is 13 residues long. The CDR3 here is CAWGFLMNTEAFF. DNA for the CDR3: TGTGCCTGGGGGTTTTTGATGAACACTGAAGCTTTCTTT.

Note on this clone: Distinct nucleotide sequences in the sample also encode this CDR3. The chain recombines TRBV18 with TRBJ1-1, with unresolved D. The CDR3 length is 12 residues. Trimming left V 3 bases short and J 4 bases short, with 6 bases between. Germline V gene lookup returns CDR1 KGHSH and CDR2 LQKENI. The CDR3 sequence: CASSPGLTEAFF. Written as DNA, the CDR3 is TGTGCCAGCTCACCCGGACTCACTGAAGCTTTCTTT.

The table lists this clone with a count of one. The DNA of the CDR3 is TGTGCACTGAATAGGGGGGGCTCAGACTATGGCTACACCTTC. Translating gives CALNRGGSDYGYTF. The chain couples TRBV28 to TRBJ1-2; a possible D gene is TRBD1 (6 bases). Looked up from germline, CDR1 is MDHEN and CDR2 is SYDVKM. The CDR3 is 14 residues long.

A remark on this clone: Additional DNA sequences in this sample encode the identical CDR3. The chain uses TRBV7-9 and TRBJ1-1; a weak D match, TRBD1 (6 bases). Trimming removed 5 bases at V and 5 bases at J, with 12 bases between. The CDR3 has 13 amino acids. Germline values: CDR1 SEHNR, CDR2 FQNEAQ (reference sequence). CDR3 in amino acids: CASSPQGGTEAFF. CDR3 in DNA: TGTGCCAGCAGCCCACAGGGAGGGACTGAAGCTTTCTTT.

This clone was picked up one time. The DNA for the CDR3 is TGTGCCAGCAGTATAAGGGTAGGCGGCTACACCTTC. It is translated as CASSIRVGGYTF. The chain employs TRBV28 and TRBJ1-2; the D is unclear. Trimming took off 5 bases at V and 8 bases at J, with 12 bases between the two ends. The CDR3 is 12 amino acids. Germline CDR1 MDHEN, CDR2 SYDVKM.

The chain employs TRBV10-1 and TRBJ2-2, with D perhaps matching TRBD1 or TRBD2 (5 bases each). Germline V gives CDR1 WNHNN, CDR2 SYGVQD (reference sequence). V was pared by 9 bases and J by 11 bases, with 22 bases between. The CDR3 covers 14 residues. CDR3 amino acids: CARSGRTVHPELFF. CDR3 DNA: TGCGCCAGATCGGGACGGACCGTCCACCCAGAGCTGTTTTTT.

This chain joins TRBV4-2 and TRBJ1-2; D remains unclear. This CDR3 comprises 15 residues. From germline, CDR1 is LGHNA and CDR2 YNFKEQ. V dropped 0 bases and J dropped 1 base, with 9 bases sitting between them. In DNA, the CDR3 is TGTGCCAGCAGCCAAGATGGGAATTTTAACTATGGCTACACCTTC. This codes for CASSQDGNFNYGYTF.

The CDR3 DNA reads TGTGCCAGCAGCGTAGGACAGGGGAGCACAGATACGCAGTATTTT. Protein product: CASSVGQGSTDTQYF. The rearrangement joins TRBV7-3 to TRBJ2-3; 9 bases are shared with TRBD1. Germline trimming cut 5 bases from V and 0 bases from J; bases unmatched to any gene: 3. Germline assignment: CDR1 SGHTA and CDR2 FQGTGA. This CDR3 is built from 15 residues.

The chain employs TRBV9 and TRBJ2-1, with 8 bases identical to TRBD2. Germline-derived CDR1 and CDR2 are SGDLS and YYNGEE. J lost 2 bases, V lost 0 bases, and 4 bases had no gene match. The CDR3 consists of 16 residues. The CDR3 nucleotides read TGTGCCAGCAGCGTAGTATCAGCGGGGGCCTACAATGAGCAGTTCTTC. This translates into CASSVVSAGAYNEQFF.

V usage is TRBV18 and J usage is TRBJ2-1; maybe TRBD2 (6 bases). The CDR3 covers 14 residues. Germline loops: CDR1 KGHSH, CDR2 LQKENI. Trimming shortened V by 1 base and J by 13 bases, and 17 bases separated the two germline ends. CDR3 loop: CASSPLLREGEQFF. The CDR3 DNA sequence: TGTGCCAGCTCACCACTGTTGCGGGAAGGCGAACAGTTCTTC.

The V call is TRBV6-5, the J call TRBJ1-1; D not resolved. The CDR3 is 15 residues long. Germline values: CDR1 MNHEY, CDR2 SVGAGI. Trimming cost V 0 bases and J 1 base, with 9 bases left between them. The CDR3: CASSYSNSANTEAFF. CDR3 sequence (DNA): TGTGCCAGCAGTTACTCGAATTCGGCGAACACTGAAGCTTTCTTT.

The chain uses TRBV4-1 and TRBJ2-3; D is perhaps TRBD1 (6 bases). The V end was cut by 4 bases, the J end by 5 bases, with 22 bases between. CDR1 and CDR2 from the germline V gene are MGHRA and YSYEKL. CDR3 length equals 17 residues. CDR3 sequence: CASSRGGAGGQIDTQYF. Written as DNA, the CDR3 is TGCGCCAGCAGCCGCGGTGGGGCTGGGGGCCAGATAGATACGCAGTATTTT.

The chain links TRBV30 to TRBJ1-5; 7 bases fit TRBD1. The ends lost 0 bases at V and 7 bases at J; junction bases unmatched: 9. Germline CDR1 and CDR2: GTSNPN and SVGIG (reference sequence). The length of the CDR3 is 15 residues. The CDR3 reads CAWSVQSAGGQPQHF. CDR3 nucleotide sequence: TGTGCCTGGAGTGTACAGTCGGCAGGGGGACAGCCCCAGCATTTT.

The chain uses TRBV7-2 and TRBJ1-2, with TRBD1 as a possible D gene (5 bases). Germline V CDR1 and CDR2: SGHTA, FQGNSA. Trimming left V 3 bases short and J 7 bases short, with 9 bases between. CDR3 size: 12 residues. The CDR3, as DNA: TGTGCCAGCAGCTTTGCCGGGGCTGGCTACACCTTC. Translating gives CASSFAGAGYTF. The full variable domain, with the rest looked up from reference TRBV7-2 and TRBJ1-2, is GAGVSQSPSNKVTEKGKDVELRCDPISGHTALYWYRQSLGQGLEFLIYFQGNSAPDKSGLPSDRFSAERTGGSVSTLTIQRTQQEDSAVYLCASSFAGAGYTFGSGTRLTVV.

The rearrangement links TRBV4-1 to TRBJ2-3; D remains unclear. From germline, CDR1 is MGHRA and CDR2 YSYEKL. Trimming pared 4 bases from V and 2 bases from J, leaving 16 bases between. The CDR3 runs 16 residues. CDR3 sequence: CASSPRTGPNTDTQYF. For the CDR3, the DNA is TGCGCCAGCAGCCCGAGGACCGGACCAAACACAGATACGCAGTATTTT.

V gene TRBV7-3 combines with J gene TRBJ2-7, with unresolved D. The CDR3 spans 13 residues. V was trimmed by 3 bases and J by 3 bases, leaving 9 bases between them. From germline, CDR1 is SGHTA and CDR2 FQGTGA. The CDR3 is CASSLGSNYEQYF. DNA of the CDR3: TGTGCCAGCAGCTTGGGTTCGAACTACGAGCAGTACTTC.

In this sample, this clone turned up once. The chain has TRBV10-1 and TRBJ2-2; D is tentatively TRBD1 or TRBD2 (5 bases each). V was shortened by 8 bases and J by 6 bases, with 22 bases between the two germline ends. The germline V gene encodes CDR1 WNHNN and CDR2 SYGVQD (reference sequence). The CDR3 spans 16 residues. In DNA, the CDR3 is TGCGCCAGCGGACGGACATCGGACCCCGGGGCCGGGGAGCTGTTTTTT. This translates into CASGRTSDPGAGELFF.

The rearrangement links TRBV9 to TRBJ1-5; D may be TRBD1 (5 bases). Germline CDR1 and CDR2: SGDLS and YYNGEE. V was trimmed by 9 bases and J by 9 bases, leaving 28 bases between them. The CDR3 is made up of 16 amino acids. Here the CDR3 reads CATQDVYSDGTGPQHF. For the CDR3, the DNA is TGTGCCACCCAGGACGTCTACAGTGACGGGACTGGGCCCCAGCATTTT.

The V call is TRBV2, the J call TRBJ2-2, with a weak D call TRBD2 (5 bases). The CDR3 sequence is 15 residues long. Germline V gives CDR1 SNHLY, CDR2 FYNNEI. Trimming took 2 bases from V and 3 from J, leaving 10 bases between them. Here the CDR3 DNA reads TGTGCCAGCAGTGAAAGGAGGTCGGACACCGGGGAGCTGTTTTTT. Protein: CASSERRSDTGELFF.

This clone came up a few times. The rearrangement links TRBV9 to TRBJ1-5; no clear D. Looked up from germline, CDR1 is SGDLS and CDR2 is YYNGEE. The V end was cut by 2 bases, the J end by 3 bases, with 6 bases between. The CDR3 is 13 residues long. The CDR3 loop reads CASSVDDNQPQHF. In DNA, the CDR3 is TGTGCCAGCAGCGTCGATGACAATCAGCCCCAGCATTTT.

The V and J genes are TRBV7-9 and TRBJ2-7; 12 positions match TRBD2. The CDR3 length is 18 residues. The V and J ends lost 0 bases and 0 bases, in that order; junction bases with no gene match: 6. CDR1 is SEHNR and CDR2 is FQNEAQ in the germline V gene (reference sequence). The CDR3 bases are TGTGCCAGCAGCTTAGCGCCTAGCGGGAGGGTCCTCTCCTACGAGCAGTACTTC. Translation gives CASSLAPSGRVLSYEQYF.

J is TRBJ2-3 and V is TRBV5-1; D perhaps matches TRBD1 (5 bases). The CDR3 totals 11 residues. Deletions cut 4 bases from V and 8 bases from J, with 8 bases between. CDR1 and CDR2 from the germline V gene are SGHRS and YFSETQ. The DNA of the CDR3 is TGCGCCAGCAGCCTAGACAGTACGCAGTATTTT. Protein sequence: CASSLDSTQYF.

V usage is TRBV18 and J usage is TRBJ2-5, with D maybe TRBD1 (7 bases). The V and J ends lost 3 bases and 0 bases respectively, with 14 bases between them. CDR3 length: 16 amino acids. The germline V gene encodes CDR1 KGHSH and CDR2 LQKENI. The CDR3 reads CASSPFRGAYQETQYF. CDR3 sequence (DNA): TGTGCCAGCTCACCGTTCAGGGGGGCGTACCAAGAGACCCAGTACTTC.

The sample holds one count of this clone. The chain joins TRBV7-3 to TRBJ2-1; TRBD1 aligns across 7 bases. This CDR3 has 14 residues. With V trimmed by 5 bases and J by 6 bases, 7 bases remained unmatched. CDR1 is SGHTA, CDR2 FQGTGA, per germline. As DNA, the CDR3 is TGTGCCAGCAGCCAAACCGGGACAGTCAATGAGCAGTTCTTC. It codes for CASSQTGTVNEQFF.

The rearrangement joins TRBV9 to TRBJ2-1; 8 bases agree with TRBD2. V lost 3 bases to trimming and J lost 2 bases; unmatched junction nucleotides: 4. Germline V lookup: CDR1 SGDLS, CDR2 YYNGEE. The CDR3 totals 15 residues. CDR3 nucleotides: TGTGCCAGCAGCGCGGGACTAGGGACCTACAATGAGCAGTTCTTC. Translated, it gives CASSAGLGTYNEQFF.

This sequence joins TRBV7-2 and TRBJ1-2, with no clear D. Trimming shortened V by 5 bases and J by 7 bases, and 17 bases separated the two germline ends. The CDR3 runs to 14 residues. Germline assignment: CDR1 SGHTA and CDR2 FQGNSA. The CDR3 spells CASSPSIREGGYTF. The CDR3 bases are TGTGCCAGCAGCCCCAGTATCCGGGAGGGTGGCTACACCTTC.

The chain uses TRBV5-1 and TRBJ1-5; D unresolved. Germline V CDR1 and CDR2: SGHRS, YFSETQ. CDR3 length equals 11 residues. Deletions cut 4 bases from V and 4 bases from J, with 3 bases between. CDR3 protein: CASSRNQPQHF. The CDR3 nucleotides read TGCGCCAGCAGCCGAAATCAGCCCCAGCATTTT.